The rows below give T cell receptor beta chains drawn from one sample of a study of OX40 agonist ivuxolimab in advanced cancers. Sequencing was performed with immunoSEQ multiplex PCR; in TCRdb, only in-frame clones are kept and a portion is missing. The table shows over 50,000 clones, with roughly 85% occurring only once. The specimen was CD4+ or CD8+ T cells sorted from blood, collected in a trial of the OX40 agonist ivuxolimab. Receptor source: an adult with an advanced solid tumor such as melanoma, head and neck, liver or kidney cancer. CDR3s include the opening cysteine and the closing phenylalanine or tryptophan. Fields, in order: V gene, J gene, CDR3 protein.

v_call: TRBV2; j_call: TRBJ1-5; cdr3_aa: CASSDTEINQPQHF
v_call: TRBV10-3; j_call: TRBJ2-1; cdr3_aa: CAAETSGRNEQFF
v_call: TRBV27; j_call: TRBJ1-1; cdr3_aa: CASRSTENTEAFF
v_call: TRBV19; j_call: TRBJ1-1; cdr3_aa: CASPSIVNTEAFF
v_call: TRBV15; j_call: TRBJ2-3; cdr3_aa: CATTRRLAGADTQYF
v_call: TRBV7-2; j_call: TRBJ2-4; cdr3_aa: CASSAGTENIQYF
v_call: TRBV6-6; j_call: TRBJ2-7; cdr3_aa: CASRLPGTQGEQYF
v_call: TRBV7-9; j_call: TRBJ2-5; cdr3_aa: CASSLGRNSRELQETQYF
v_call: TRBV2; j_call: TRBJ2-5; cdr3_aa: CASSEVAGGETQYF
v_call: TRBV4-1; j_call: TRBJ1-2; cdr3_aa: CASSQGAGGSANYGYTF
v_call: TRBV28; j_call: TRBJ1-4; cdr3_aa: CASSSGANEKLFF
v_call: TRBV11-1; j_call: TRBJ2-7; cdr3_aa: CASSHRATSYEQYF
v_call: TRBV7-8; j_call: TRBJ1-5; cdr3_aa: CASSPGTYNQPQHF
v_call: TRBV19; j_call: TRBJ2-1; cdr3_aa: CASSIWGGEQFF
v_call: TRBV28; j_call: TRBJ1-4; cdr3_aa: CASSLARLKLFF
v_call: TRBV5-1; j_call: TRBJ2-3; cdr3_aa: CASSYRPSGRTSTDTQYF
v_call: TRBV18; j_call: TRBJ2-1; cdr3_aa: CASSLASGTGTYNEQFF
v_call: TRBV6-6; j_call: TRBJ2-3; cdr3_aa: CASSSSRGRTDTQYF
v_call: TRBV6-1; j_call: TRBJ2-1; cdr3_aa: CASSELAGAGDEQFF
v_call: TRBV6-1; j_call: TRBJ2-7; cdr3_aa: CASSTQGVSYEQYF
v_call: TRBV5-4; j_call: TRBJ1-2; cdr3_aa: CASSPVQVTNYGYTF
v_call: TRBV5-1; j_call: TRBJ1-3; cdr3_aa: CASSLGRLAGNTIYF
v_call: TRBV11-3; j_call: TRBJ2-2; cdr3_aa: CASSLTPTSTGELFF
v_call: TRBV5-1; j_call: TRBJ1-5; cdr3_aa: CASSLVPNQPQHF
v_call: TRBV10-3; j_call: TRBJ1-2; cdr3_aa: CACGDSPNYGYTF
v_call: TRBV5-4; j_call: TRBJ2-3; cdr3_aa: CASSWGTLGSTDTQYF
v_call: TRBV6-1; j_call: TRBJ1-2; cdr3_aa: CASSGGIGGYTF
v_call: TRBV7-9; j_call: TRBJ1-4; cdr3_aa: CASSQGRRNEKLFF
v_call: TRBV19; j_call: TRBJ2-7; cdr3_aa: CASSIVLAPSYEQYF
v_call: TRBV27; j_call: TRBJ2-5; cdr3_aa: CASSLRSGEETQYF
v_call: TRBV28; j_call: TRBJ2-2; cdr3_aa: CASSSYTGGGFPGELFF
v_call: TRBV28; j_call: TRBJ2-3; cdr3_aa: CASKDGGAGDTQYF
v_call: TRBV27; j_call: TRBJ2-1; cdr3_aa: CASRGLAGRRGMNNEQFF
v_call: TRBV7-2; j_call: TRBJ2-3; cdr3_aa: CASSLAHLPPADTQYF
v_call: TRBV5-1; j_call: TRBJ1-1; cdr3_aa: CASRKTDLNTEAFF
v_call: TRBV4-2; j_call: TRBJ1-2; cdr3_aa: CASSHLPEGQAAYSGYTF
v_call: TRBV7-9; j_call: TRBJ2-7; cdr3_aa: CASSFSRGREQYF
v_call: TRBV7-9; j_call: TRBJ2-6; cdr3_aa: CASSSISGANVLTF
v_call: TRBV30; j_call: TRBJ1-6; cdr3_aa: CAWALSVRGNSPLHF
v_call: TRBV28; j_call: TRBJ1-2; cdr3_aa: CASSPPGQGYYGYTF
v_call: TRBV19; j_call: TRBJ2-3; cdr3_aa: CASRIGDTQYF
v_call: TRBV7-8; j_call: TRBJ2-3; cdr3_aa: CASSTGGTDTQYF
v_call: TRBV19; j_call: TRBJ2-1; cdr3_aa: CASSPHGLRRAEQFF
v_call: TRBV4-2; j_call: TRBJ1-2; cdr3_aa: CASRPTTGNYGYTF
v_call: TRBV10-3; j_call: TRBJ2-2; cdr3_aa: CATGTSTGELFF
v_call: TRBV30; j_call: TRBJ2-1; cdr3_aa: CAWRGGNSYNEQFF
v_call: TRBV7-8; j_call: TRBJ2-3; cdr3_aa: CASATGGTDTQYF
v_call: TRBV20-1; j_call: TRBJ2-1; cdr3_aa: CSAKVSEQFF
v_call: TRBV29-1; j_call: TRBJ1-2; cdr3_aa: CSVEGDSGGYTF
v_call: TRBV29-1; j_call: TRBJ1-1; cdr3_aa: CSVGRGWDTEAFF
v_call: TRBV6-1; j_call: TRBJ2-7; cdr3_aa: CASSEDQRGGGEQYF
v_call: TRBV6-5; j_call: TRBJ2-7; cdr3_aa: CASSELETRSF
v_call: TRBV5-4; j_call: TRBJ2-2; cdr3_aa: CASSLGRGGTGELFF
v_call: TRBV6-5; j_call: TRBJ1-5; cdr3_aa: CASSPDRGQPQHF